Below, 21 T cell receptor beta chains from the same sample are listed, as sequenced in a study of OX40 agonist ivuxolimab in advanced cancers. Here immunoSEQ multiplex PCR was the method, and the copy in TCRdb shows in-frame clones only, minus some. Among about 19,000 clones listed, about 88% were seen once. Sequences were derived from CD4+ or CD8+ T cells sorted from blood, sampled in a trial of the OX40 agonist ivuxolimab. Receptor source: an adult with an advanced solid tumor such as melanoma, head and neck, liver or kidney cancer.

This rearrangement joins TRBV7-2 to TRBJ2-1, with D maybe TRBD2 (6 bases). The germline V gene encodes CDR1 SGHTA and CDR2 FQGNSA. This CDR3 contains 16 residues. V was pared by 5 bases and J by 3 bases, with 17 bases between. CDR3 DNA: TGTGCCAGCAGCCTTAGCGGAATTAATTTCTACAATGAGCAGTTCTTC. This translates into CASSLSGINFYNEQFF. The full variable domain, in which reference TRBV7-2 and TRBJ2-1 provide the parts outside the CDR3, is GAGVSQSPSNKVTEKGKDVELRCDPISGHTALYWYRQSLGQGLEFLIYFQGNSAPDKSGLPSDRFSAERTGGSVSTLTIQRTQQEDSAVYLCASSLSGINFYNEQFFGPGTRLTVL.

V usage is TRBV10-1 and J usage is TRBJ2-5; 13 bases match TRBD2. J lost 3 bases, V lost 4 bases, and 2 bases had no gene match. Germline V gene data show CDR1 as WNHNN and CDR2 as SYGVQD (reference sequence). The CDR3 contains 15 residues. Here the CDR3 reads CASSGGTSGEETQYF. The CDR3 DNA reads TGCGCCAGCAGTGGAGGGACTAGCGGGGAAGAGACCCAGTACTTC.

The chain joins TRBV7-9 to TRBJ2-7, with 9 nucleotides matching TRBD2. V shed 1 base, J shed 5 bases, and the junction held 12 bases outside the gene matches. This CDR3 region has 17 residues. In germline, CDR1 is SEHNR, CDR2 FQNEAQ (reference sequence). The CDR3 sequence is CASSLEVGVLAGDEQYF. In DNA form, the CDR3 reads TGTGCCAGCAGCTTAGAGGTTGGGGTACTAGCGGGCGACGAGCAGTACTTC. Based on the CDR3 plus reference TRBV7-9 and TRBJ2-7, the full variable domain is DTGVSQNPRHKITKRGQNVTFRCDPISEHNRLYWYRQTLGQGPEFLTYFQNEAQLEKSRLLSDRFSAERPKGSFSTLEIQRTEQGDSAMYLCASSLEVGVLAGDEQYFGPGTRLTVT.

The table lists this clone with a count of one. V gene TRBV4-1 combines with J gene TRBJ1-4; D is ambiguous. The CDR3 is made up of 20 amino acids. V was clipped by 6 bases and J by 1 base, with 27 bases between them. CDR1 is MGHRA and CDR2 is YSYEKL in the germline V gene. CDR3 loop: CASSLDRGVPGIGTNEKLFF. The CDR3 region has the DNA TGCGCCAGCAGTCTAGACCGTGGGGTTCCTGGAATTGGAACTAATGAAAAACTGTTTTTT.

This clone is judged medium-sized. The rearrangement uses TRBV30 and TRBJ1-1, with D unclear. V dropped 2 bases and J dropped 1 base, with 8 bases sitting between them. Germline V gene data show CDR1 as GTSNPN and CDR2 as SVGIG (reference sequence). The CDR3 is 13 residues long. As DNA, the CDR3 is TGTGCCTGGAGTAGGGAGGGGAACACTGAAGCTTTCTTT. The encoded protein is CAWSREGNTEAFF.

CDR3 loop: CASSLREADSPLHF. The CDR3 DNA sequence: TGTGCCAGCAGCCTCAGGGAAGCGGATTCACCCCTCCACTTT. This rearrangement joins TRBV6-6 to TRBJ1-6; D is perhaps TRBD1 (5 bases). CDR1 MNHNY and CDR2 SVGAGI come from the germline V gene (reference sequence). The CDR3 runs to 14 residues. Trimming left V 6 bases short and J 8 bases short, with 14 bases between.

The gene calls are TRBV15 and TRBJ2-3; D possibly matches TRBD1 or TRBD2 (6 bases each). Deletions cut 0 bases from V and 5 bases from J, with 15 bases between. Germline V gene data show CDR1 as LNHNV and CDR2 as YYDKDF (reference sequence). This CDR3 has 16 amino acids. The CDR3 here is CATSRDLTGAGDTQYF. For the CDR3, the DNA is TGTGCCACCAGCAGAGATCTGACGGGGGCCGGAGATACGCAGTATTTT.

This CDR3 reads CASGTPGQGVNTEAFF. DNA of the CDR3: TGTGCCAGTGGGACCCCGGGACAGGGGGTAAACACTGAAGCTTTCTTT. This sequence joins TRBV28 and TRBJ1-1; 11 positions match TRBD1. With V trimmed by 9 bases and J by 2 bases, 11 bases remained unmatched. The CDR3 has 16 amino acids. Germline V CDR1 and CDR2: MDHEN, SYDVKM.

The chain uses TRBV5-1 and TRBJ2-1, with D possibly being TRBD2 (6 bases). The CDR3 loop spans 13 amino acids. V was clipped by 7 bases and J by 5 bases, with 13 bases between them. Germline V gene lookup returns CDR1 SGHRS and CDR2 YFSETQ. The CDR3 region is CASQTSFDNEQFF. The CDR3 DNA reads TGCGCCAGCCAAACTAGCTTTGACAATGAGCAGTTCTTC.

The V call is TRBV5-6, the J call TRBJ1-2; tentative D call: TRBD1 (6 bases). CDR3 length: 15 amino acids. CDR1 and CDR2 from the germline V gene are SGHDT and YYEEEE. The germline V and J ends were trimmed by 5 bases and 8 bases, with 22 bases remaining between them. CDR3 in amino acids: CASSDGTRDIRGYTF. In DNA form, the CDR3 reads TGTGCCAGCAGTGATGGGACCCGGGACATCAGGGGCTACACCTTC.

The rearrangement joins TRBV19 to TRBJ2-1; D may correspond to TRBD1 or TRBD2 (5 bases each). The germline V gene has CDR1 LNHDA and CDR2 SQIVND (reference sequence). V lost 8 bases and J 2 bases, leaving 10 bases between the germline ends. This CDR3 has 13 amino acids. This CDR3 reads CASSWGTYNEQFF. The DNA for the CDR3 is TGTGCCAGTTCTTGGGGGACCTACAATGAGCAGTTCTTC.

The V call is TRBV7-8, the J call TRBJ2-7, with D tentatively TRBD1 or TRBD2 (6 bases each). Germline CDR1 and CDR2: SGHVS and FQNEAQ. This CDR3 has 16 amino acids. V shed 3 bases and J shed 3 bases, with 18 bases lying between them. The CDR3 reads CASSLVADSPVYEQYF. The DNA of the CDR3 is TGTGCCAGCAGCTTGGTAGCGGACAGCCCCGTCTACGAGCAGTACTTC.

V gene TRBV5-1 combines with J gene TRBJ1-3, with a weak D call TRBD1 (6 bases). The germline CDR1 and CDR2 sequences are SGHRS and YFSETQ. The CDR3 is made up of 15 amino acids. The V end lost 1 base, the J end lost 4 bases, and 12 bases lay between the germline ends. The CDR3 spells CASSLNREAGNTIYF. In DNA, the CDR3 is TGCGCCAGCAGCTTGAACAGGGAGGCCGGAAACACCATATATTTT. The complete variable domain, with remaining parts taken from reference TRBV5-1 and TRBJ1-3, reads KAGVTQTPRYLIKTRGQQVTLSCSPISGHRSVSWYQQTPGQGLQFLFEYFSETQRNKGNFPGRFSGRQFSNSRSEMNVSTLELGDSALYLCASSLNREAGNTIYFGEGSWLTVV.

The V call is TRBV4-3, the J call TRBJ2-7; the D call may be TRBD1 or TRBD2 (6 bases each). The V end lost 0 bases, the J end lost 3 bases, and 15 bases lay between the germline ends. In germline, CDR1 is LGHNA, CDR2 YSLEER. The CDR3 is 16 residues long. The CDR3 sequence: CASSQDLSGAGYEQYF. CDR3 nucleotide sequence: TGCGCCAGCAGCCAAGATTTGTCGGGGGCTGGCTACGAGCAGTACTTC.

The CDR3 nucleotides are TGTGCCAGCAGCGCGGGACAGCGGGCTCGGGGCACCATATATTTT. This codes for CASSAGQRARGTIYF. J is TRBJ1-3 and V is TRBV5-6, with 7 bases that match TRBD1. Looked up from germline, CDR1 is SGHDT and CDR2 is YYEEEE. The CDR3 covers 15 residues. With 4 bases clipped from V and 9 bases from J, the junction kept 13 bases outside the gene matches.

The V call is TRBV6-5, the J call TRBJ2-7; a possible D gene is TRBD1 (5 bases). The CDR3 spans 15 residues. Germline V CDR1 and CDR2: MNHEY, SVGAGI. V lost 6 bases to trimming and J lost 0 bases, with 15 bases between them. CDR3 DNA: TGTGCCAGCAGAGGACATACCCAGAGCTCCTACGAGCAGTACTTC. It codes for CASRGHTQSSYEQYF.

This rearrangement joins TRBV6-1 to TRBJ2-3; D remains ambiguous. Trimming stripped 1 base from V and 2 bases from J, with 10 bases between. This CDR3 comprises 15 residues. Germline V gene data show CDR1 as MNHNS and CDR2 as SASEGT. In DNA, the CDR3 is TGTGCCAGCAGTGAAGGGCGGAGTTACACAGATACGCAGTATTTT. It codes for CASSEGRSYTDTQYF.

This clone was found a few times. This rearrangement joins TRBV10-2 to TRBJ1-5; no reliable D call. In germline, CDR1 is WSHSY, CDR2 SAAADI. V lost 2 bases to trimming and J lost 4 bases, with 6 bases between them. The CDR3 is made up of 13 amino acids. Written as DNA, the CDR3 is TGCGCCAGCAGTGAGGCACGGAATCAGCCCCAGCATTTT. The encoded protein is CASSEARNQPQHF.

To note about this clone: The junction differs from germline at one of its ends, possibly a read error. This sequence joins TRBV28 and TRBJ1-5; D may be TRBD1 (5 bases). Germline CDR1 and CDR2: MDHEN and SYDVKM. CDR3 length: 12 residues. The CDR3 protein is CASSLGWGPSNF. CDR3 DNA: TGTGCCAGCAGTCTCGGGTGGGGCCCCAGCAATTTT.

This chain joins TRBV6-6 and TRBJ2-1, with 8 nucleotides matching TRBD1. CDR1 MNHNY and CDR2 SVGAGI come from the germline V gene (reference sequence). V shed 10 bases, J shed 8 bases, and the junction held 10 bases outside the gene matches. This CDR3 has 13 amino acids. This CDR3 is CATRQGMIDEQFF. CDR3 sequence (DNA): TGTGCCACCCGACAGGGGATGATCGATGAGCAGTTCTTC.

This clone appeared once. The genes are TRBV18 and TRBJ2-3, with 8 bases lining up with TRBD2. The ends lost 6 bases at V and 2 bases at J; junction bases unmatched: 16. From germline, CDR1 is KGHSH and CDR2 LQKENI. This CDR3 is 18 amino acids long. The CDR3 DNA follows: TGTGCCAGCTCGCTAAATCACAAAACACTAGCGGACACAGATACGCAGTATTTT. This translates into CASSLNHKTLADTDTQYF.